Listed below are T cell receptor beta chains from one sample, sequenced in a study of cytomegalovirus exposure and HLA in healthy donors. Using immunoSEQ multiplex PCR, the repertoire was profiled, and TCRdb retains in-frame clones only, with some absent. The sample records some 190,000 clones, 82% being singletons. Material for sequencing was PBMCs. These TCRs come from a middle-aged man in good health and CMV-seronegative. CDR3s include the opening cysteine and the closing phenylalanine or tryptophan. The D gene is left open where the match is weak. Size tells how often a clone was seen (once, few, many) or the class of an expanded clone, and some rows leave it out.

TRBV14,TRBJ1-6,NA,TRBD1,TGTGCCAGCAGCCCTCGGACAGGGGGTGTGAATTCACCCCTCCACTTT,CASSPRTGGVNSPLHF
TRBV5-1,TRBJ2-5,once,TRBD2,TGCGCCAGCAGCTTGGTTGCTAGCGGAGGGAGACAAGAGACCCAGTACTTC,CASSLVASGGRQETQYF
TRBV18,TRBJ1-6,NA,TRBD1,TGTGCCAGCTCACCCCAGACAGGGTTCGATTCACCCCTCCACTTT,CASSPQTGFDSPLHF
TRBV15,TRBJ1-1,NA,NA,TGTGCCACCAGCAGAGAAGGGGTCCTCACTGAAGCTTTCTTT,CATSREGVLTEAFF
TRBV7-2,TRBJ2-2,NA,NA,TGTGCCAGCAGCTTAGGACGGGTCACCGGGGAGCTGTTTTTT,CASSLGRVTGELFF
TRBV7-9,TRBJ1-1,NA,NA,TGTGCCAGCACCCCTAAAACTGAAGCTTTCTTT,CASTPKTEAFF
TRBV25-1,TRBJ1-3,NA,NA,TGTGCCAGCAGTGGCTCAACTGTCTCTGGAAACACCATATATTTT,CASSGSTVSGNTIYF
TRBV5-1,TRBJ1-1,NA,NA,TGCGCCAGCAGCTTGGTGGGGGGGTTGGGGACTGAAGCTTTCTTT,CASSLVGGLGTEAFF
TRBV2,TRBJ1-1,NA,NA,TGTGCCAGCAGCCTAGACAGTGAAGCTTTCTTT,CASSLDSEAFF
TRBV18,TRBJ1-4,NA,TRBD1,TGTGCCAGCTCATTTTCCAGGGGGTATAACGAAAAACTGTTTTTT,CASSFSRGYNEKLFF
TRBV5-1,TRBJ2-7,NA,TRBD2,TGCGCCAGCAGCCGGTTTATGGCGGGAGGGTCCTACGAGCAGTACTTC,CASSRFMAGGSYEQYF
TRBV6-1,TRBJ2-1,once,TRBD2,TGTGCCAGCAGTGAACTAGCGGGTTCCTACAATGAGCAGTTCTTC,CASSELAGSYNEQFF
TRBV9,TRBJ2-6,NA,NA,TGTGCCAGCAGCGTAATTACAGGGACTGGGGCCAACGTCCTGACTTTC,CASSVITGTGANVLTF
TRBV6-6,TRBJ2-3,NA,NA,TGTGCCAGCAGTTATAACGGGGATACGCAGTATTTT,CASSYNGDTQYF
TRBV7-2,TRBJ2-3,NA,NA,TGTGCCAGCAGCTTAAGGGGTACGCAGTATTTT,CASSLRGTQYF
TRBV7-3,TRBJ2-2,once,TRBD2,TGTGCCAGCAGCCCCTTTAGCGGGGAGAACACCGGGGAGCTGTTTTTT,CASSPFSGENTGELFF
TRBV5-6,TRBJ2-7,NA,NA,TGTGCCAGCAGCTTGTGGGGCGCCGGCCACGAGCAGTACTTC,CASSLWGAGHEQYF
TRBV4-3,TRBJ1-4,NA,TRBD1,TGCGCCAGCAGCCCAGTCCCGGGACAGGGTGAAAAACTGTTTTTT,CASSPVPGQGEKLFF
TRBV29-1,TRBJ1-4,NA,TRBD1,TGCAGCGTTGAGGTCGGGACAGATAATGAAAAACTGTTTTTT,CSVEVGTDNEKLFF
TRBV4-2,TRBJ1-6,NA,TRBD1,TGTGCCAGCAGCCAATCCGGGACAGAGGATTCACCCCTCCACTTT,CASSQSGTEDSPLHF
TRBV6-4,TRBJ2-1,NA,NA,TGTGCCAGCAGTGAAGCGTCGGGGGATGAGCAGTTCTTC,CASSEASGDEQFF
TRBV18,TRBJ2-1,NA,TRBD2,TGTGCCAGCTCACCCCCAGGGAGAGGACTAGCGGCCTACAATGAGCAGTTCTTC,CASSPPGRGLAAYNEQFF
TRBV28,TRBJ2-7,once,TRBD1,TGTGCCAGCAGTTCCTTGGACAGGCCCGAGCAGTACTTC,CASSSLDRPEQYF
TRBV5-1,TRBJ2-5,once,TRBD1,TGCGCCAGCAGCTTAGGACAGGCTAGGGGGGAGACCCAGTACTTC,CASSLGQARGETQYF
TRBV28,TRBJ1-6,NA,TRBD1,TGTGCCAGCAGGTTACAGGGGGTCACCCCTAGGGGAGTATCACCCCTCCACTTT,CASRLQGVTPRGVSPLHF
TRBV15,TRBJ2-7,NA,TRBD1,TGTGCCACCAGCAGCGGACAGGGCTCCTACGAGCAGTACTTC,CATSSGQGSYEQYF
TRBV28,TRBJ1-3,NA,TRBD1,TGTGCCAGCAGTTCCAGGGGGCGCCTAGGAAACACCATATATTTT,CASSSRGRLGNTIYF
TRBV4-3,TRBJ2-3,NA,TRBD2,TGCGCCAGCAGCCAAGTGGTAGCGGGAGGCACAGATACGCAGTATTTT,CASSQVVAGGTDTQYF
TRBV7-3,TRBJ2-1,NA,TRBD2,TGTGCCAGCAGCCTACGGACTAGCGGGAGGGCTGGGTACAATGAGCAGTTCTTC,CASSLRTSGRAGYNEQFF
TRBV10-3,TRBJ1-1,NA,NA,TGTGCCATCAGGGGCCGGGGAGGGACTGAAGCTTTCTTT,CAIRGRGGTEAFF
TRBV7-3,TRBJ2-3,NA,NA,TGTGCCAGCAGCTTGAGGCCCACTAGCACAGATACGCAGTATTTT,CASSLRPTSTDTQYF
TRBV15,TRBJ2-1,NA,TRBD2,TGTGCCACCAGCTCCCCAAGCGGGAGGAACCTTGATGAGCAGTTCTTC,CATSSPSGRNLDEQFF
TRBV4-1,TRBJ1-3,NA,NA,TGCGCCAGCAGCCAAGACAGGGGATCTGGAAACACCATATATTTT,CASSQDRGSGNTIYF
TRBV11-1,TRBJ2-7,few,TRBD1,TGTGCCAGCAGCTTAGCTGGGACAGGGCCCTACGAGCAGTACTTC,CASSLAGTGPYEQYF
TRBV7-2,TRBJ2-3,NA,TRBD2,TGTGCCACGATGCGGGGGGGCATGACAGATACGCAGTATTTT,CATMRGGMTDTQYF
TRBV5-1,TRBJ2-7,NA,TRBD2,TGCGCCAGCAGCTTGCGTAGGGGACTAGGGGACGAGCAGTACTTC,CASSLRRGLGDEQYF
TRBV9,TRBJ1-2,NA,NA,TGTGCCAGCAGCCCTCTGACAGATTATGGCTACACCTTC,CASSPLTDYGYTF
TRBV7-2,TRBJ2-1,NA,NA,TGTGCCAGCAGCTTAATCGGGAGCTCCTACAATGAGCAGTTCTTC,CASSLIGSSYNEQFF
TRBV5-1,TRBJ1-4,NA,TRBD1,TGCGCCAGCAGCTACACAGGGGGGACAACTAATGAAAAACTGTTTTTT,CASSYTGGTTNEKLFF
TRBV13,TRBJ2-3,NA,TRBD2,TGTGCCAGCAGCCGAACATACGCGGGAGTCGGCACAGATACGCAGTATTTT,CASSRTYAGVGTDTQYF
TRBV5-4,TRBJ1-1,NA,TRBD1,TGTGCCAGCAGCCGGAAAGGGACAGCCTCTAGTGAAGCTTTCTTT,CASSRKGTASSEAFF
TRBV29-1,TRBJ1-5,once,TRBD1,TGCAGCGTGGCCGGGACAGGTAATCAGCCCCAGCATTTT,CSVAGTGNQPQHF
TRBV9,TRBJ2-2,few,TRBD2,TGTGCCAGCAGAAATGGACTAGTCAACGGCGGGGAGCTGTTTTTT,CASRNGLVNGGELFF
TRBV19,TRBJ2-1,NA,TRBD2,TGTGCCAGTAGATCCTTCCCCAGTAGCGGGAAGGTTGACAATGAGCAGTTCTTC,CASRSFPSSGKVDNEQFF
TRBV2,TRBJ2-7,NA,TRBD1,TGTGCCAGCAGTGGGACAGGCTACGAGCAGTACTTC,CASSGTGYEQYF
TRBV30,TRBJ1-3,NA,TRBD1,TGTGCCTGGAGTGTGAAGGCAGGGGGCGACACCATATATTTT,CAWSVKAGGDTIYF
TRBV18,TRBJ2-2,NA,NA,TGTGCCAGCTCACACATGTCAGGGGAAAGAATCGGGGAGCTGTTTTTT,CASSHMSGERIGELFF
TRBV27,TRBJ2-7,NA,NA,TGTGCCAGCAGTTTAGGCCCTGGCTACGAGCAGTACTTC,CASSLGPGYEQYF
TRBV30,TRBJ1-6,NA,TRBD1,TGTGCCTGGAGGGGACAGGGGTATAATTCACCCCTCCACTTT,CAWRGQGYNSPLHF
TRBV6-6,TRBJ2-2,NA,TRBD1,TGTGCCAGCAGTCCCCCGCCAGGGGGTTCCGGGGAGCTGTTTTTT,CASSPPPGGSGELFF
TRBV5-1,TRBJ1-1,few,TRBD1,TGCGCCAGCAGGGAGCAGACAGGGGCGACTGAAGCTTTCTTT,CASREQTGATEAFF
TRBV23-1,TRBJ1-4,NA,NA,TGCGCCAGCAGTCGGCCAGGGGAATTTGTTGATGAAAAACTGTTTTTT,CASSRPGEFVDEKLFF
TRBV5-1,TRBJ1-3,NA,NA,TGCGCCAGCAGCTTGGCAGGGAGGGGAAACACCATATATTTT,CASSLAGRGNTIYF
TRBV11-2,TRBJ2-1,few,NA,TGTGCCAGCAGCTTAGGGACTGGGAATGAGCAGTTCTTC,CASSLGTGNEQFF
TRBV6-1,TRBJ2-1,NA,TRBD1,TGTGCCAGCAGGGGACAGGGGGCGAATGAGCAGTTCTTC,CASRGQGANEQFF